In this sample, the clone carrying this T cell receptor (beta chain) turned up a few times. What it recognizes is unknown. The data were taken from a study of beta chain features in type 1 diabetes. CDR1 and CDR2 from the germline V gene are SGHNT and YYREEE (reference sequence). Losses at the gene ends were 3 bases for V and 15 bases for J; bases not matched to a gene: 7. This CDR3 comprises 12 residues. Study-wide points: These data did not resolve whether HLA type affects TCRB rearrangement. All four CD4+ subsets from Type 1 diabetes patients carried moderately but significantly shorter TCRB CDR3s.

The authors reverse transcribed all of the isolated RNA, so sequencing captured expressed TCRB transcripts. Measured with immunoSEQ multiplex PCR; TCRdb has only the in-frame clones, and not every one. The table has over 200,000 clones, approximately 11% seen once. Specimen: naive CD4+ T cells from blood. The TCR sequence derives from a young man with type 1 diabetes. V and J are TRBV5-4 and TRBJ2-3; TRBD1 matches at 10 bases. The CDR3 region is CASSSPGQGKYF. In DNA form, the CDR3 reads TGTGCCAGCAGCTCCCCGGGACAGGGGAAATATTTT.